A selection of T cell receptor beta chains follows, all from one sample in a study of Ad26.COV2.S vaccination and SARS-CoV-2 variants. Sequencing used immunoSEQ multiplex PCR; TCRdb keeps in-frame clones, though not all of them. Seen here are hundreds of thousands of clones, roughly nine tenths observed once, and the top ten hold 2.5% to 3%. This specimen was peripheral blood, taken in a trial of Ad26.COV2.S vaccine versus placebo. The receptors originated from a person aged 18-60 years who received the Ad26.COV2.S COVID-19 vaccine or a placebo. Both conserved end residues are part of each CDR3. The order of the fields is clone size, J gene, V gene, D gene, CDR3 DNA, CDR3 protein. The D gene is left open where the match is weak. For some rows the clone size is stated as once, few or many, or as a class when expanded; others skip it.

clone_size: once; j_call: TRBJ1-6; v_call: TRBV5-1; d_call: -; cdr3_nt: TGCGCCAGCAGCCCCGACGGTTATAATTCACCCCTCCACTTT; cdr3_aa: CASSPDGYNSPLHF
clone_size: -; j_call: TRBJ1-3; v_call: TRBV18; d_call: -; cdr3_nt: TGTGCCAGCTCACCCGGGAGTAGCAGGGCTGGAAACACCATATATTTT; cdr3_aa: CASSPGSSRAGNTIYF
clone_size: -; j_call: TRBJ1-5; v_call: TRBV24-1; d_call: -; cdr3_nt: TGTGCCACCAGTGTTTCTGGAGGGGGGCGCAATCAGCCCCAGCATTTT; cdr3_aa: CATSVSGGGRNQPQHF
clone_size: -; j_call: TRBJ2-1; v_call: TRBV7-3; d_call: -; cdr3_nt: TGTGCCAGCAGCCCCGTTACTCGCGAGGGTGAGCAGTTCTTC; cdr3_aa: CASSPVTREGEQFF
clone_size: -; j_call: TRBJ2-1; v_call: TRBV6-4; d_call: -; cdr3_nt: TGTGCCAGCAGTCGGCAACTAGACAGCGATGAGCAGTTCTTC; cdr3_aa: CASSRQLDSDEQFF
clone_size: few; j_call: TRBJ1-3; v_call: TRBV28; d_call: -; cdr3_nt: TGTGCCAGCAGTTTCGAGGGGCCTGGAAACACCATATATTTT; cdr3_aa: CASSFEGPGNTIYF
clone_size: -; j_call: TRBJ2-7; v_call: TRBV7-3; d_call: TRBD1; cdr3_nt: TGTGCCAGCAGCCCAACCCGGACAGGGGGCATTCTATCCCTTTCCTACGAGCAGTACTTC; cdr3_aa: CASSPTRTGGILSLSYEQYF
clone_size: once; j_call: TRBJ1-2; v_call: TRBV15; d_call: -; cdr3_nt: TGTGCCACCAGCAGAGATCGGGTAGGAGGGGCCTATGGCTACACCTTC; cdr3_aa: CATSRDRVGGAYGYTF
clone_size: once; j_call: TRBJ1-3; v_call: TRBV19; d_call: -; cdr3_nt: TGTGCCAGTAGTGCTCTAAAGGACTCTGGAAACACCATATATTTT; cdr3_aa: CASSALKDSGNTIYF
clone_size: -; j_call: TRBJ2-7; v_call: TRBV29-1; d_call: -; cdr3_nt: TGCAGCGCGGTATCTTTACAGGGCGGCGAGCAGTACTTC; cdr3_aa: CSAVSLQGGEQYF
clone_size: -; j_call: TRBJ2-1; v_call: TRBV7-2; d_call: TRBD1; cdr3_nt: TGTGCCAGCAGCTTCGGGACAGGGACGTACAATGAGCAGTTCTTC; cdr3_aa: CASSFGTGTYNEQFF
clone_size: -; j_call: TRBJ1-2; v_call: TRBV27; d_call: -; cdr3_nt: TGTGCCAGCAGTTTATTGGCGGGGGGGAACTATGGCTACACCTTC; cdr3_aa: CASSLLAGGNYGYTF
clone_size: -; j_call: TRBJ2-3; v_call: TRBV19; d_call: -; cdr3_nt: TGTGCCAGTAGTATTGTTAGCGGCCCCACAGATACGCAGTATTTT; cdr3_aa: CASSIVSGPTDTQYF
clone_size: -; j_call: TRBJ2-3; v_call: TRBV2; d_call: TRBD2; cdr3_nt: TGTGCCAGAGGACTAGCGAGAGATACGCAGTATTTT; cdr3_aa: CARGLARDTQYF
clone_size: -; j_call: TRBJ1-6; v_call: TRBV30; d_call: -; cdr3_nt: TGTGCCTGGAGTGTTATCTATAATTCACCCCTCCACTTT; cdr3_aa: CAWSVIYNSPLHF
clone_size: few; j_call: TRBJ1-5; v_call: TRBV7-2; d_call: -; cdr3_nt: TGTGCCAGCAGCTTATCTAGGGGCGTTGATCAGCCCCAGCATTTT; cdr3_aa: CASSLSRGVDQPQHF
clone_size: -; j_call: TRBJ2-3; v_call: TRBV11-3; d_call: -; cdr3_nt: TGTGCCAGCAGTCCTGCCGCCACACGAATAACAGATACGCAGTATTTT; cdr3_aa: CASSPAATRITDTQYF
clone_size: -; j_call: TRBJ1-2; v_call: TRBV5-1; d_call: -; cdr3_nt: TGCGCCAGCAGCTTGGAATGGGGCTCAAACTATGGCTACACCTTC; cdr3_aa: CASSLEWGSNYGYTF
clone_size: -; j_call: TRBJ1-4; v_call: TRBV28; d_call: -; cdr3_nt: TGTGCCAGCAGTTTAAGGGGGGGCTGGGAAAAACTGTTTTTT; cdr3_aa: CASSLRGGWEKLFF
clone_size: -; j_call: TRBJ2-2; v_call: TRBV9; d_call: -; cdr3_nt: TGTGCCAGCAGCTCTCTGGGGAGTATCGGGGAGCTGTTTTTT; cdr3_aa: CASSSLGSIGELFF
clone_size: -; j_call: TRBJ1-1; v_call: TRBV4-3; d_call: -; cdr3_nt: TGCGCCAGCAGCGGCACGCCGGAGACTGAAGCTTTCTTT; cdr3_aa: CASSGTPETEAFF
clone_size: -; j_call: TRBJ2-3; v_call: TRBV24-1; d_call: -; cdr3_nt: TGTGCCACCAGTGTGTGGGGTGACACAGATACGCAGTATTTT; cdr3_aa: CATSVWGDTDTQYF
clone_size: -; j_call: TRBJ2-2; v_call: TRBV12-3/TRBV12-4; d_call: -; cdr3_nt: TGTGCCAGCAGCGTACTGAGGACCGGGGAGCTGTTTTTT; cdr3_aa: CASSVLRTGELFF